The clone carrying this T cell receptor beta chain was recorded a few times. This entry comes from a study of cytomegalovirus exposure and HLA in healthy donors. A multiplex PCR was run with 60 Vbeta primers and 13 Jbeta primers. Assay: immunoSEQ multiplex PCR; the TCRdb copy retains only in-frame clones and omits some. Among over 95,000 clones, 77% were seen once, and the ten largest hold approximately 9.9%. The length of the CDR3 is 17 residues. V was clipped by 4 bases and J by 0 bases, with 19 bases between them. Germline V gives CDR1 LNHNV, CDR2 YYDKDF (reference sequence). The sequence was obtained from a man aged 35-49 years in good health and CMV-seropositive. Sequencing was carried out using PBMCs. V gene TRBV15 combines with J gene TRBJ2-7; possibly TRBD2 for D (6 bases). DNA of the CDR3: TGTGCCACCAGCACCTCGATGACGGGGGACCCCTCCTACGAGCAGTACTTC. This sequence encodes CATSTSMTGDPSYEQYF.